This T cell receptor beta chain was observed in a study of blood T cells in healthy people across ages. A second PCR, run for roughly 7 to 12 cycles, used a sample-barcoded 5' primer plus a J-beta primer mix. Via MiXCR, TCRdb re-called the 5' RACE reads, giving one row per CDR3 protein. The sample has 1.5 million to 1.8 million distinct CDR3 sequences; approximately 43% are singletons. Trimming at V came to 5 bases and at J to 5 bases, leaving 9 bases not matched to a gene. Germline CDR1 and CDR2: SGHVS and FQNEAQ. The CDR3 loop spans 16 amino acids. A note on this clonotype: The target antigen is unknown.

Findings of the study overall: Unsorted PBMCs blocked a conclusive comparison of naive and antigen-experienced cells.

The rearrangement joins TRBV7-8 to TRBJ1-4, with 9 nucleotides matching TRBD1. This TCR came from a woman under 30 in good health. The sequencing input was blood. CDR3: CASSPRTGTGNEKLFF. As DNA, the CDR3 is TGTGCCAGCAGCCCCCGAACCGGGACAGGGAATGAAAAACTGTTTTTT. Full variable domain (rest looked up from reference TRBV7-8 and TRBJ1-4): GAGVSQSPRYKVAKRGQDVALRCDPISGHVSLFWYQQALGQGPEFLTYFQNEAQLDKSGLPSDRFFAERPEGSVSTLKIQRTQQEDSAVYLCASSPRTGTGNEKLFFGSGTQLSVL.